This record concerns one T cell receptor (beta chain) sequence. Its antigen is unknown. Per-nucleotide qualities are absent, and no much larger clonotype sits a single base away. The CDR3 contains 13 residues, cysteine and phenylalanine counted. CDR3 DNA is the only sequence kept; it has 39 bases, read in frame from the first base. The CDR1 and CDR2 encoded by the germline V gene are MGHDK and SYGVNS. Trimming at the junction amounts to 1 base on V and 4 bases on J, and the germline ends lie 5 bases apart. Genomic DNA was isolated from the sorted cells so that the TCRbeta CDR3 region could be sequenced. TCRbeta CDR3 regions were sequenced using the immunoSEQ Assay. The source is immuneACCESS, and TCRdb retained only in-frame sequences with V and J called. Part of the clones is not carried over; for the studies checked, unresolved V genes explain less than half of this, and the remainder is unexplained. Within this sample are 65,000 to 80,000 clones, with 84% of them counted one time only. The ten largest clones represent around 2.1% of the sample.

The trial excluded patients who had a history of autoimmune disease or were on systemic immunosuppression. Peripheral blood for TCR sequencing was drawn from every dose cohort at baseline, at cycle 4 day 1 and at cycle 7 day 1. Samples came from an open-label, multicenter, first-in-human phase I dose-escalation trial of ivuxolimab. The trial enrolled adults with locally advanced or metastatic head and neck squamous cell, hepatocellular, melanoma or renal cell carcinoma. CD4+ and CD8+ T cells were sorted separately from peripheral blood before TCR sequencing. The data derive from a study of OX40 agonist ivuxolimab in advanced cancers. Broadly, across the study: Ivuxolimab was an agonistic, fully human IgG2 monoclonal antibody directed against OX40 (CD134), a costimulatory receptor. Intravenous ivuxolimab was administered to patients every 2 weeks at six dose levels: 0.01, 0.1, 0.3, 1.5, 3 and 10 mg/kg. Of the approximately 50 patients in dose escalation, 19 had hepatocellular carcinoma, about 15 had melanoma, 9 had renal cell carcinoma and 9 had head and neck cancer. In the dose-escalation cohort, around four fifths of patients were male, and the mean age was approximately 60 years, with a range of 23 to 79. Patients were allowed to have had prior anti-PD-1, anti-PD-L1 or anti-CTLA-4 therapy, and approximately 40% of the dose-escalation patients had previously received checkpoint inhibitors. Three dose-escalation patients achieved partial responses, one with hepatocellular carcinoma and two with cutaneous melanoma. The point of sequencing TCRbeta in the periphery was to test whether ivuxolimab changed TCR sequence diversity and drove clonal T-cell expansion. The paper reports the monotherapy dose-escalation portion (N ≈ 52 patients) of the phase I ivuxolimab trial. On the study overall, not on this receptor specifically: At doses from 0.1 to 3.0 mg/kg, clonal expansion was seen in both CD4+ and CD8+ blood T cells between baseline and week 6. Antigen specificity was not determined for the clonally expanded peripheral T cells. In the 0.1-3.0 mg/kg groups, partial responders had among the lowest normalized peripheral clonal expansion, particularly in CD8+ T cells. On average, CD8+ T cells showed more expanded clones than CD4+ T cells after ivuxolimab. Low levels of normalized T-cell clonal expansion were also seen in some nonresponding patients.

This TCR came from an adult with an advanced solid tumor such as melanoma, head and neck, liver or kidney cancer. Recombination joined TRBV25-1 with TRBJ1-3; no D gene can be assigned with confidence. The source was CD4+ or CD8+ T cells sorted from blood, collected in a trial of the OX40 agonist ivuxolimab. The sequence in DNA is TGTGCCAGCAGTGAATTAGACGGAAACACCATATATTTT. This encodes CASSELDGNTIYF.